This TCR beta chain was documented in a study of identical twins. Trimming cost V 4 bases and J 5 bases, with 9 bases left between them. From germline, CDR1 is GTSNPN and CDR2 SVGIG (reference sequence). The CDR3 loop spans 12 amino acids. The authors used template switching to add a universal primer site and gave cDNA unique molecular identifiers. One entry per CDR3 protein results from TCRdb running MiXCR on the 5' RACE reads. The sample lists about 290,000 distinct CDR3 sequences; roughly 9.8% were seen once. Healthy Caucasians alone served as donors. These sequences were also reported in another study, on yellow fever vaccine responses in identical twins.

The genes are TRBV30 and TRBJ2-1; D remains ambiguous. The sequence derives from a woman aged 18-29 years in good health. Sequencing input: CD8+ T cells sorted from blood. CDR3 residues: CAWMDLNNEQFF. DNA for the CDR3: TGTGCCTGGATGGACCTAAACAATGAGCAGTTCTTC.